The 23 T cell receptor beta chains below all came from one sample that was sequenced in a study of PD-1 blockade in classical Hodgkin lymphoma. The time point: newly diagnosed, previously untreated cHL patient sample. The authors purified CD4+ T cells from thawed PBMCs by magnetic negative selection. Here immunoSEQ multiplex PCR was the method, and the copy in TCRdb shows in-frame clones only, minus some. The data show roughly 30,000 clones, about 89% seen once. Sequences were obtained from CD4+ T cells from blood. The receptor source for this set is a human donor with classical Hodgkin lymphoma.

In this sample, this clone turned up once. The V gene is TRBV28, the J gene TRBJ2-1; D gene ambiguous. CDR3 length: 12 residues. Germline V gene data show CDR1 as MDHEN and CDR2 as SYDVKM. V was cut by 0 bases and J by 8 bases, with 5 bases left in between. The DNA for the CDR3 is TGTGCCAGCAGTTTATGGGGGTATGAGCAGTTCTTC. It yields the protein CASSLWGYEQFF.

The V call is TRBV5-6, the J call TRBJ2-1; TRBD2 matches at 8 bases. With V trimmed by 4 bases and J by 5 bases, 14 bases remained unmatched. This CDR3 contains 17 residues. Germline V lookup: CDR1 SGHDT, CDR2 YYEEEE. CDR3 sequence reads: CASSRGGGRSRNNEQFF. CDR3 DNA sequence: TGTGCCAGCAGCCGGGGCGGCGGGAGGTCGCGTAACAATGAGCAGTTCTTC.

V and J are TRBV10-3 and TRBJ2-6; a possible D gene is TRBD1 (5 bases). V dropped 8 bases and J dropped 4 bases, with 15 bases sitting between them. Germline V lookup: CDR1 ENHRY, CDR2 SYGVKD. The CDR3 runs to 15 residues. The CDR3 loop reads CAIGAGTAGANVLTF. The CDR3 DNA reads TGTGCCATCGGGGCAGGAACTGCCGGGGCCAACGTCCTGACTTTC.

This chain links TRBV30 with TRBJ2-2, with D possibly TRBD1 on 6 matching bases. This CDR3 contains 15 residues. Per germline, CDR1 GTSNPN and CDR2 SVGIG (reference sequence). The V and J ends lost 1 base and 3 bases respectively, with 12 bases between them. The CDR3 coding sequence is TGTGCCTGGAGTGGGTTAACAGGGTACACCGGGGAGCTGTTTTTT. It translates to CAWSGLTGYTGELFF.

V and J are TRBV7-3 and TRBJ2-2; perhaps TRBD1 as D (6 bases). This CDR3 is built from 17 residues. V shed 7 bases and J shed 6 bases, with 24 bases lying between them. Germline V gene lookup returns CDR1 SGHTA and CDR2 FQGTGA. The CDR3 DNA reads as TGTGCCAGCACCCAGGCAGGTCGGCAGGGGAAGTCCGGGGAGCTGTTTTTT. The encoded protein is CASTQAGRQGKSGELFF. Based on the CDR3 plus reference TRBV7-3 and TRBJ2-2, the full variable domain is GAGVSQTPSNKVTEKGKYVELRCDPISGHTALYWYRQSLGQGPEFLIYFQGTGAADDSGLPNDRFFAVRPEGSVSTLKIQRTERGDSAVYLCASTQAGRQGKSGELFFGEGSRLTVL.

The chain is built from TRBV6-5 and TRBJ2-7; a possible D gene is TRBD1 (6 bases). Germline loops: CDR1 MNHEY, CDR2 SVGAGI. The CDR3 totals 14 residues. Trimming removed 2 bases from V and 2 bases from J, with 10 bases in between. DNA of the CDR3: TGTGCCAGCAGTTACACCCAGGGGACCTACGAGCAGTACTTC. It translates to CASSYTQGTYEQYF.

The chain links TRBV7-9 to TRBJ1-2; D ambiguous. Trimming removed 3 bases at V and 6 bases at J, with 8 bases between. The CDR3 covers 12 residues. Germline-derived CDR1 and CDR2 are SEHNR and FQNEAQ (reference sequence). CDR3 coding DNA: TGTGCCAGCAGCTTGTTAGATAATGGCTACACCTTC. Translated, it gives CASSLLDNGYTF.

V gene TRBV19 combines with J gene TRBJ1-2; D perhaps matches TRBD1 (5 bases). Trimming removed 5 bases from V and 5 bases from J, with 9 bases in between. CDR1 and CDR2 from the germline V gene are LNHDA and SQIVND (reference sequence). The CDR3 is 12 residues long. The CDR3 spells CASSPGPYGYTF. CDR3 in DNA: TGTGCCAGTAGTCCGGGACCTTATGGCTACACCTTC.

This clone has just a few counts. The rearrangement uses TRBV7-3 and TRBJ1-1; no firm D call. The CDR3 spans 13 residues. CDR1 and CDR2 (germline): SGHTA, FQGTGA. With 3 bases removed from V and 3 bases from J, the gap between germline ends came to 8 bases. The CDR3 region has the DNA TGTGCCAGCAGCTTCACAGTGGACACTGAAGCTTTCTTT. It is translated as CASSFTVDTEAFF.

V and J are TRBV6-6 and TRBJ2-1, with 10 bases that match TRBD2. This CDR3 has 16 amino acids. From germline, CDR1 is MNHNY and CDR2 SVGAGI (reference sequence). V lost 10 bases and J lost 8; bases outside the gene matches: 17. The CDR3 DNA reads as TGTGCCACCAATAGCGGGAGGCTGATTCGGTCCTATGAGCAGTTCTTC. This codes for CATNSGRLIRSYEQFF.

This clone was recorded only once. The chain employs TRBV2 and TRBJ1-5; perhaps TRBD1 as D (6 bases). V was trimmed by 3 bases and J by 2 bases, leaving 14 bases between them. CDR1 SNHLY and CDR2 FYNNEI come from the germline V gene. The CDR3 has 16 residues. The CDR3 sequence: CASSEWSGGGNQPQHF. The CDR3 DNA sequence: TGTGCCAGCAGTGAGTGGTCGGGGGGCGGCAATCAGCCCCAGCATTTT.

The J gene is TRBJ2-1, the V gene TRBV7-9; 10 bases line up with TRBD2. The CDR3 runs 15 residues. The trim removed 4 bases at V and 8 bases at J, leaving 8 bases unmatched. CDR1 and CDR2 (germline): SEHNR, FQNEAQ (reference sequence). The CDR3 loop reads CASSSGTSANDEQFF. CDR3 nucleotide sequence: TGTGCCAGCAGCTCCGGGACTAGCGCGAATGATGAGCAGTTCTTC.

This sequence joins TRBV5-1 and TRBJ2-2; TRBD2 matches at 9 bases. CDR1 is SGHRS, CDR2 YFSETQ, per germline. The CDR3 has 17 residues. The V gene end was trimmed by 3 bases and the J gene end by 7 bases; junction bases not matched to a gene: 13. The CDR3 is CASSYDLAGFKIGELFF. For the CDR3, the DNA is TGCGCCAGCAGCTACGATCTAGCGGGATTCAAAATCGGGGAGCTGTTTTTT.

This clone was counted a few times. J is TRBJ1-2 and V is TRBV29-1, with D hard to call. The CDR3 is made up of 13 amino acids. V lost 4 bases, J lost 10 bases, and 19 bases lay in between. CDR1 is SQVTM and CDR2 is ANQGSEA in the germline V gene. DNA for the CDR3: TGCAGCGTTGTCTTACAAGGTATCGCGATCTACACCTTC. Translation gives CSVVLQGIAIYTF. Filled out from reference TRBV29-1 and TRBJ1-2, the complete variable domain reads SAVISQKPSRDICQRGTSLTIQCQVDSQVTMMFWYRQQPGQSLTLIATANQGSEATYESGFVIDKFPISRPNLTFSTLTVSNMSPEDSSIYLCSVVLQGIAIYTFGSGTRLTVV.

This chain links TRBV9 with TRBJ2-7; D not certain. V lost 0 bases to trimming and J lost 5 bases, with 9 bases between them. This CDR3 is 13 amino acids long. Germline-derived CDR1 and CDR2 are SGDLS and YYNGEE. The CDR3 loop is CASSVAARHEQYF. CDR3 sequence (DNA): TGTGCCAGCAGCGTAGCCGCCAGACACGAGCAGTACTTC.

Points on this clone: At one boundary the junction diverges from the germline segment, which might be a read error. This rearrangement joins TRBV5-6 to TRBJ2-2; the D gene is possibly TRBD2 (5 bases). Germline values: CDR1 SGHDT, CDR2 YYEEEE. The CDR3 has 11 amino acids. The CDR3: CTSSGTGELFF. CDR3 DNA sequence: TGTACCAGCAGCGGTACCGGGGAGCTGTTTTTT.

The chain recombines TRBV5-1 with TRBJ1-4; 7 nucleotides agree with TRBD1. J was trimmed by 8 bases and V by 4 bases; bases with no gene match: 8. Looked up from germline, CDR1 is SGHRS and CDR2 is YFSETQ. The CDR3 spans 14 residues. Here the CDR3 DNA reads TGCGCCAGCAGCCGCGAGAAGGGGGCGGAAAAACTGTTTTTT. Encoded protein: CASSREKGAEKLFF. Full variable domain (outside the CDR3, taken from reference TRBV5-1 and TRBJ1-4): KAGVTQTPRYLIKTRGQQVTLSCSPISGHRSVSWYQQTPGQGLQFLFEYFSETQRNKGNFPGRFSGRQFSNSRSEMNVSTLELGDSALYLCASSREKGAEKLFFGSGTQLSVL.

The chain carries TRBV2 and TRBJ1-1; D uncertain. The V end lost 6 bases, the J end lost 1 base, and 9 bases lay between the germline ends. The germline V gene has CDR1 SNHLY and CDR2 FYNNEI. The CDR3 length is 13 residues. CDR3 in DNA: TGTGCCAGCAGCGAACAGACGAACACTGAAGCTTTCTTT. This encodes CASSEQTNTEAFF.

The J gene is TRBJ2-4, the V gene TRBV27; 8 positions match TRBD2. This CDR3 is built from 17 residues. Trimming cost V 2 bases and J 7 bases; bases outside gene matches: 13. The germline V gene has CDR1 MNHEY and CDR2 SMNVEV (reference sequence). CDR3 residues: CASSLGASGRSANIQYF. As DNA, the CDR3 is TGTGCCAGCAGTTTAGGGGCTAGCGGGCGGAGCGCCAACATTCAGTACTTC.

The rearrangement uses TRBV18 and TRBJ2-4; TRBD1 aligns across 7 bases. From germline, CDR1 is KGHSH and CDR2 LQKENI. This CDR3 is built from 19 residues. J lost 2 bases, V lost 3 bases, and 16 bases had no gene match. The chain's CDR3 is CASSPRSTGTDGTKNIQYF. CDR3 nucleotides: TGTGCCAGCTCACCTCGGTCGACAGGGACCGATGGAACCAAAAACATTCAGTACTTC.

The chain employs TRBV12-5 and TRBJ1-1; the D is unclear. V dropped 7 bases and J dropped 4 bases, with 13 bases sitting between them. The CDR3 contains 13 residues. The germline V gene encodes CDR1 LGHNT and CDR2 FRNRAP. The CDR3 sequence: CASALDRGTEAFF. The CDR3 nucleotides are TGTGCTAGTGCCCTGGATAGAGGCACTGAAGCTTTCTTT.

The count of this clone is one. This chain links TRBV5-1 with TRBJ2-5; D call uncertain. Germline-derived CDR1 and CDR2 are SGHRS and YFSETQ. Trimming stripped 1 base from V and 0 bases from J, with 10 bases between. This CDR3 contains 15 residues. CDR3 sequence: CASSLFPLYQETQYF. CDR3 bases: TGCGCCAGCAGCTTGTTCCCCTTGTACCAAGAGACCCAGTACTTC.

The chain carries TRBV11-2 and TRBJ2-7; the D gene is possibly TRBD1 (6 bases). V gave up 6 bases and J gave up 7 bases, with 19 bases separating them. This CDR3 has 14 amino acids. Per germline, CDR1 SGHAT and CDR2 FQNNGV. The CDR3 DNA reads TGTGCCAGCAGTCAGGGGCTTCGGTCAGGGGAGCAGTACTTC. This codes for CASSQGLRSGEQYF.